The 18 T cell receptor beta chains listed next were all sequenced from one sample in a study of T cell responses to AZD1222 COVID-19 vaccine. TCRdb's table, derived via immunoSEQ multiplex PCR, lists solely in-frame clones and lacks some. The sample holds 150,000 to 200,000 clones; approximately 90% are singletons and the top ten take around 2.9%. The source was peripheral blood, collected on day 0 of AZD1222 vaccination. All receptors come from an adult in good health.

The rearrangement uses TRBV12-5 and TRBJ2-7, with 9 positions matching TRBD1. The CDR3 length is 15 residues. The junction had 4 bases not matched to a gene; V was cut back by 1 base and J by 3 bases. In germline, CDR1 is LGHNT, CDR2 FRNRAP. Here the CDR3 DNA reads TGTGCTAGTGGTTTGGGGGGACAGGGTCGCTACGAGCAGTACTTC. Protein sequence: CASGLGGQGRYEQYF.

The DNA for the CDR3 is TGTGCCATCAGTGGGCAGGGAGACAATGAGCAGTTCTTC. Amino acids: CAISGQGDNEQFF. The chain couples TRBV10-3 to TRBJ2-1; D assignment may be TRBD1 or TRBD2 (5 bases each). Trimming removed 4 bases at V and 5 bases at J, with 9 bases between. The length of the CDR3 is 13 residues. Germline V CDR1 and CDR2: ENHRY, SYGVKD.

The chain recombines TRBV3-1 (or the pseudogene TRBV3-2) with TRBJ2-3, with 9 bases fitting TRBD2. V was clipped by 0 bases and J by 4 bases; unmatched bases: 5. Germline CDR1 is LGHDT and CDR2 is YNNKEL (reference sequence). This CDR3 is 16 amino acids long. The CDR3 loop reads CASSQDWRGGADTQYF. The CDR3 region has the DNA TGTGCCAGCAGCCAAGATTGGCGGGGGGGTGCAGATACGCAGTATTTT.

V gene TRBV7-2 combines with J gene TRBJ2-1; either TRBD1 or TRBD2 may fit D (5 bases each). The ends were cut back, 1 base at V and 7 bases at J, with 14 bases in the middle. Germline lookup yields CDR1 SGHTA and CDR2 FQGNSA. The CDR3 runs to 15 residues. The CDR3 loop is CASSLGGTRGNEQFF. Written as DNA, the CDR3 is TGTGCCAGCAGCTTAGGGGGAACTAGGGGAAATGAGCAGTTCTTC.

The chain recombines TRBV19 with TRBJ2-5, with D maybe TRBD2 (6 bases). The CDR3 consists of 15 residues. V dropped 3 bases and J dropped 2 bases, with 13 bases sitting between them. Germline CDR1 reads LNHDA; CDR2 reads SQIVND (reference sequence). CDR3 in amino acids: CASSMDTSPQETQYF. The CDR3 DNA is TGTGCCAGTAGTATGGATACTAGCCCGCAAGAGACCCAGTACTTC. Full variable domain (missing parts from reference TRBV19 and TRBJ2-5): DGGITQSPKYLFRKEGQNVTLSCEQNLNHDAMYWYRQDPGQGLRLIYYSQIVNDFQKGDIAEGYSVSREKKESFPLTVTSAQKNPTAFYLCASSMDTSPQETQYFGPGTRLLVL.

CDR3 DNA: TGTGCCAGCAGCTTGGCCACAGGGGGGGCAGATACGCAGTATTTT. Translation: CASSLATGGADTQYF. The chain uses TRBV5-6 and TRBJ2-3, with D possibly matching TRBD1 (8 bases). The germline gives CDR1 SGHDT, CDR2 YYEEEE. The length of the CDR3 is 15 residues. V was clipped by 0 bases and J by 4 bases, with 12 bases between them.

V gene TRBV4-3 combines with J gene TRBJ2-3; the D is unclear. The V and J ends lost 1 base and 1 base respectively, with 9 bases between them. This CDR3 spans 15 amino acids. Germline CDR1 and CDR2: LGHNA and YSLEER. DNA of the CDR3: TGCGCCAGCAGCCAAGGGGAACAGCGCACAGATACGCAGTATTTT. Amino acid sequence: CASSQGEQRTDTQYF.

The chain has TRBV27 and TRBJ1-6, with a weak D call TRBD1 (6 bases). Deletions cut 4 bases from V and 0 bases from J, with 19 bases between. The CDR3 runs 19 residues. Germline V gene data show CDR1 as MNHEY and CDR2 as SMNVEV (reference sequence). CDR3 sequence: CASSSRGHSQSSYNSPLHF. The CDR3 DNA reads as TGTGCCAGCAGTTCTCGGGGGCACAGCCAAAGCTCCTATAATTCACCCCTCCACTTT.

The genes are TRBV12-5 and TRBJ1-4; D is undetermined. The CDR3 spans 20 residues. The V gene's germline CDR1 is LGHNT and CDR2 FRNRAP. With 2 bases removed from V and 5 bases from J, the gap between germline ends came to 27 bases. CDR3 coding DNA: TGTGCTAGTGGTTTGATCCCTTTAACCCCTGGGGATGACCCGAATGAAAAACTGTTTTTT. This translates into CASGLIPLTPGDDPNEKLFF.

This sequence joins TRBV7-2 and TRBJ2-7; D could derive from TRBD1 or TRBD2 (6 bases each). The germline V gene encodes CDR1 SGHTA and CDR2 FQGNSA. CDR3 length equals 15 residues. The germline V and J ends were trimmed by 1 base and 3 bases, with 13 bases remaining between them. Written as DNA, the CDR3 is TGTGCCAGCAGCTTAGGCCCACAGGGAGGCTACGAGCAGTACTTC. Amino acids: CASSLGPQGGYEQYF.

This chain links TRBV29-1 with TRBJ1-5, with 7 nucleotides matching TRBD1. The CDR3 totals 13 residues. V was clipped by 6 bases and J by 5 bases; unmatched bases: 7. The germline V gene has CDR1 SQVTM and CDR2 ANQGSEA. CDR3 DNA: TGCAGCGTGGCAGGGGGAGGGGATCAGCCCCAGCATTTT. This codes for CSVAGGGDQPQHF.

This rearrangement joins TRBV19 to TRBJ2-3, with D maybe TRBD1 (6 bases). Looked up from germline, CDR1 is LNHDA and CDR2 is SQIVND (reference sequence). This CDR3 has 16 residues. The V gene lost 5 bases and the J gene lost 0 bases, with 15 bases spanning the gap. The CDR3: CASSLQTGRSTDTQYF. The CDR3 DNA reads TGTGCCAGTAGTCTCCAGACAGGCCGTAGCACAGATACGCAGTATTTT. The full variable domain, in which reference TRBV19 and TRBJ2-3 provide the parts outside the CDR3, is DGGITQSPKYLFRKEGQNVTLSCEQNLNHDAMYWYRQDPGQGLRLIYYSQIVNDFQKGDIAEGYSVSREKKESFPLTVTSAQKNPTAFYLCASSLQTGRSTDTQYFGPGTRLTVL.

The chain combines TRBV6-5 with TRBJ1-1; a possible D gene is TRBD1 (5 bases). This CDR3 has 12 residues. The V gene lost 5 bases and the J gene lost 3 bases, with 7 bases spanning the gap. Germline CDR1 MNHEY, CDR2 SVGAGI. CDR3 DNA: TGTGCCAGCAGTCCAGGGTACACTGAAGCTTTCTTT. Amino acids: CASSPGYTEAFF.

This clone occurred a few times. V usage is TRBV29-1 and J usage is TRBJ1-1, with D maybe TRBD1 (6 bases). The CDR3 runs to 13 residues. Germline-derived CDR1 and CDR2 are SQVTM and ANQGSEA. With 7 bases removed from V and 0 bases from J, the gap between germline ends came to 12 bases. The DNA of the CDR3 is TGCAGCGCCGGAGGGGGGTTGAACACTGAAGCTTTCTTT. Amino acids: CSAGGGLNTEAFF. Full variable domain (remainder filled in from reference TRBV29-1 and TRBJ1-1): SAVISQKPSRDICQRGTSLTIQCQVDSQVTMMFWYRQQPGQSLTLIATANQGSEATYESGFVIDKFPISRPNLTFSTLTVSNMSPEDSSIYLCSAGGGLNTEAFFGQGTRLTVV.

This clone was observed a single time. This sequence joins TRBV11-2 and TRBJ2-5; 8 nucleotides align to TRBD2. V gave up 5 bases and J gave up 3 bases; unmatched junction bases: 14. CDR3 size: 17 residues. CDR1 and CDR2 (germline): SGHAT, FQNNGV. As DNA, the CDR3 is TGTGCCAGCAGCCCAACCACACACACTAGCGGCGAAGAGACCCAGTACTTC. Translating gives CASSPTTHTSGEETQYF.

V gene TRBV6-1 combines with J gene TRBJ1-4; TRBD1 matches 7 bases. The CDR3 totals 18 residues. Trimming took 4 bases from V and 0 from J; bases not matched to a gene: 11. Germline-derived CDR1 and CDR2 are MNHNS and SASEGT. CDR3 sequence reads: CASSATRGALATNEKLFF. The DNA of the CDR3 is TGTGCCAGCAGTGCCACCAGGGGGGCACTCGCAACTAATGAAAAACTGTTTTTT.

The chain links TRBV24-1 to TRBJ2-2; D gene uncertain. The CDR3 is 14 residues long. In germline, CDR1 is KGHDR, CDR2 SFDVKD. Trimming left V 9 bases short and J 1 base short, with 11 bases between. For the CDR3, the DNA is TGTGCCACCCAGTCCCCAGGGAACACCGGGGAGCTGTTTTTT. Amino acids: CATQSPGNTGELFF.

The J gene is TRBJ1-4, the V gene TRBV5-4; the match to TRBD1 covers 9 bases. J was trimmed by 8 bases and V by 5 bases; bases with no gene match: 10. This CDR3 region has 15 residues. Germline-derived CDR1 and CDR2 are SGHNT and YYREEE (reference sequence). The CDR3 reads CASSSRDREREKLFF. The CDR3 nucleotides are TGTGCCAGCAGTTCCCGGGACAGGGAGAGGGAAAAACTGTTTTTT.